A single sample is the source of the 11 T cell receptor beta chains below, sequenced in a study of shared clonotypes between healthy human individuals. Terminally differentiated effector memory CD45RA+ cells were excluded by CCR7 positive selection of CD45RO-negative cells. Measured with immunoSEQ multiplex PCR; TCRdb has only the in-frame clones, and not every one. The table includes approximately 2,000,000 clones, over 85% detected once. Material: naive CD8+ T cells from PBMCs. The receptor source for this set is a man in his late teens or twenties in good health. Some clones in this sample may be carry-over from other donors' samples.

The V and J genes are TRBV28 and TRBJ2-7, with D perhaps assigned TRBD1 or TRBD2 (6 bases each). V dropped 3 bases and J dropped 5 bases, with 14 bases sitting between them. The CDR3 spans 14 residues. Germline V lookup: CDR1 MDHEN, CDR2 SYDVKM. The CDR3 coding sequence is TGTGCCAGCAGTTTGCTTTGGGGGGCCCACGAGCAGTACTTC. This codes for CASSLLWGAHEQYF.

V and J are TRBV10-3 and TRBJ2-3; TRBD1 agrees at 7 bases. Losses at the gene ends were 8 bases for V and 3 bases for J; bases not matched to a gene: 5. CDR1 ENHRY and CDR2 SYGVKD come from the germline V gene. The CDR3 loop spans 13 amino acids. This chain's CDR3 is CAISRDRTDTQYF. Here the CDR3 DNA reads TGTGCCATCTCCCGGGACAGAACAGATACGCAGTATTTT.

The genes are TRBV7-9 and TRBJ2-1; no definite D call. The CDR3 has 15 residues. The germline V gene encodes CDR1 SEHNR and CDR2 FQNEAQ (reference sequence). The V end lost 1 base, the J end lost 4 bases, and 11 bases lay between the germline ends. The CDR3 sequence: CASSLEVDRYNEQFF. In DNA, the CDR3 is TGTGCCAGCAGCTTAGAGGTCGACCGTTACAATGAGCAGTTCTTC. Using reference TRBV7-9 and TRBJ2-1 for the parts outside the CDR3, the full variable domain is DTGVSQNPRHKITKRGQNVTFRCDPISEHNRLYWYRQTLGQGPEFLTYFQNEAQLEKSRLLSDRFSAERPKGSFSTLEIQRTEQGDSAMYLCASSLEVDRYNEQFFGPGTRLTVL.

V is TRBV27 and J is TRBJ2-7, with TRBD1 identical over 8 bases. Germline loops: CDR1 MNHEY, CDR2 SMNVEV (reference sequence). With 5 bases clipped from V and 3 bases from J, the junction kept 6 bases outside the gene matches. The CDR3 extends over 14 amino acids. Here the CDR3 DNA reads TGTGCCAGCAGTCCACTCGGGACAGGCTACGAGCAGTACTTC. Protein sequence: CASSPLGTGYEQYF.

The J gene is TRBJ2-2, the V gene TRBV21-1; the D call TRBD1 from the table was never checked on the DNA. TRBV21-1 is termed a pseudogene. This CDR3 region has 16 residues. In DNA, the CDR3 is TGTGCCAGCAGCGAAGCGGGGACAGTAAACACCGGGGAGCTGTTTTTT. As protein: CASSEAGTVNTGELFF.

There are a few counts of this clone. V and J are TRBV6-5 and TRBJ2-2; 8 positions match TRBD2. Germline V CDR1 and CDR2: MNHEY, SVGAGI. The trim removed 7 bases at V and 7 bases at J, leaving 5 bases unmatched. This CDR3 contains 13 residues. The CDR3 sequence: CASTHGRDGELFF. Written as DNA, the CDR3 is TGTGCCAGCACTCACGGGAGGGACGGGGAGCTGTTTTTT.

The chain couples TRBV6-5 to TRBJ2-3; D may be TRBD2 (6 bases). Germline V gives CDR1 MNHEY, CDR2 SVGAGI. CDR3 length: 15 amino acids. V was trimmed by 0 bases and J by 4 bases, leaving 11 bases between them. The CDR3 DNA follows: TGTGCCAGCAGTTACTCGAACTGGGGGGCAGATACGCAGTATTTT. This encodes CASSYSNWGADTQYF.

In nucleotides, the CDR3 is TGCGCCAGCAGTCTATTGCGAGACAGCTCCTACGAGCAGTACTTC. Its translation: CASSLLRDSSYEQYF. This chain uses TRBV10-2 with TRBJ2-7; D perhaps matches TRBD1 (5 bases). The CDR3 has 15 residues. Germline CDR1 is WSHSY and CDR2 is SAAADI. V was cut by 5 bases and J by 0 bases, with 14 bases left in between.

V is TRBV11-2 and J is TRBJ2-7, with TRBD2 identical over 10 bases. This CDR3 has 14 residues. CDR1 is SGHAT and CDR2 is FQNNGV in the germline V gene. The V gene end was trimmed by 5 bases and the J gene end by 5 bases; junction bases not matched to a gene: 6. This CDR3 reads CASSASGRAHEQYF. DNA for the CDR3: TGTGCCAGCAGCGCTAGCGGGAGAGCCCACGAGCAGTACTTC.

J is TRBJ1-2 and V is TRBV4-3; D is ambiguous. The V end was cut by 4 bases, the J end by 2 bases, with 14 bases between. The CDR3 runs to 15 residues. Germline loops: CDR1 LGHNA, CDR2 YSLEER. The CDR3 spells CASSPARGINYGYTF. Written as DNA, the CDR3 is TGCGCCAGCAGCCCGGCCAGAGGCATCAACTATGGCTACACCTTC.

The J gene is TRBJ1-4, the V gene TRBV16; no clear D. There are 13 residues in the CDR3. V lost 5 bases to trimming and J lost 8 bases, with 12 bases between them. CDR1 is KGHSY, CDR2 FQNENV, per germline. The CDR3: CASSGLSGEKLFF. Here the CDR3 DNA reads TGTGCCAGCAGCGGTCTCTCGGGGGAAAAACTGTTTTTT.